Sequencing of this T cell receptor (beta chain) was carried out in a study of type 1 regulatory T cells. Whole-study context: T-allo10 is an in vitro-generated, Tr1-enriched CD4 T cell product specific for alloantigen.

The CDR3 has 15 residues. The V gene's germline CDR1 is SGHAT and CDR2 FQNNGV. Trimming stripped 5 bases from V and 9 bases from J, with 20 bases between. TCRdb used MiXCR to reprocess the reads, holding one entry per CDR3 protein. The sample has some 25,000 distinct CDR3 sequences; roughly two thirds are singletons. As for this clonotype: What it recognizes is unknown.

The rearrangement uses TRBV11-2 and TRBJ1-5; D is uncertain. This TCR was sampled from a human donor in good health. The sample comprised cultured T cells, either the whole culture or a sorted T cell fraction (not recorded which). As to subset: Tr1-enriched cell product generated in vitro against host alloantigens. The CDR3 is CASSRDAGVSRPQHF. CDR3 DNA sequence: TGTGCCAGCAGCCGAGACGCTGGGGTTTCACGGCCCCAGCATTTT.